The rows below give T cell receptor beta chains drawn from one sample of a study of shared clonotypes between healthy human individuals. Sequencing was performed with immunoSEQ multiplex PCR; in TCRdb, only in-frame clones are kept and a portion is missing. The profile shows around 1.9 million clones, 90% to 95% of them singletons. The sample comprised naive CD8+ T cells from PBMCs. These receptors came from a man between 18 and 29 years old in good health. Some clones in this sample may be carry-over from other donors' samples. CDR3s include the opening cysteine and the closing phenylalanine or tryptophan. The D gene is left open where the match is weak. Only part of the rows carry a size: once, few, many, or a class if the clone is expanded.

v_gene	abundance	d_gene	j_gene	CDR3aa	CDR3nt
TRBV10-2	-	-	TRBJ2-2	CASSEWARGAGELFF	TGCGCCAGCAGTGAATGGGCTAGAGGGGCCGGGGAGCTGTTTTTT
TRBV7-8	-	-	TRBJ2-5	CASSLASQQETQYF	TGTGCCAGCAGCTTAGCCTCCCAGCAGGAGACCCAGTACTTC
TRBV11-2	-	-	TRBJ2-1	CATEARSSYNEQFF	TGTGCCACCGAGGCGAGAAGCTCCTACAATGAGCAGTTCTTC
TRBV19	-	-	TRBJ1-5	CASSISDRYSNQPQHF	TGTGCCAGTAGTATTTCGGACAGATATAGCAATCAGCCCCAGCATTTT
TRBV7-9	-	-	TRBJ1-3	CASSLAPRVNGNTIYF	TGTGCCAGCAGCTTAGCGCCGCGCGTGAATGGAAACACCATATATTTT
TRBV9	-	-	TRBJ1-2	CASSGYTSTGYGYTF	TGTGCCAGCAGCGGATACACCTCCACAGGGTATGGCTACACCTTC
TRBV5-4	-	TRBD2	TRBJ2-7	CASSPGLAGGWDYEQYF	TGTGCCAGCAGCCCTGGACTAGCGGGAGGGTGGGACTACGAGCAGTACTTC
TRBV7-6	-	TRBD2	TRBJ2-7	CASRGTSVEQYF	TGTGCCAGCAGAGGGACTAGTGTTGAGCAGTACTTC
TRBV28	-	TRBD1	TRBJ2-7	CASTLGQVSEQYF	TGTGCCAGCACCCTGGGACAGGTCAGCGAGCAGTACTTC
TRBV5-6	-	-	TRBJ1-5	CASSPCGEGDQPQHF	TGTGCCAGCAGCCCGTGCGGGGAAGGAGATCAGCCCCAGCATTTT
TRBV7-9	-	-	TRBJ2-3	CASSPDGGVDTQYF	TGTGCCAGCAGCCCCGATGGAGGGGTGGATACGCAGTATTTT
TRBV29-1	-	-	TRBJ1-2	CSAIRGYGYTF	TGCAGCGCCATAAGGGGCTATGGCTACACCTTC
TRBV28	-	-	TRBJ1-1	CASSPGTFEAFF	TGTGCCAGCAGTCCCGGGACATTTGAAGCTTTCTTT
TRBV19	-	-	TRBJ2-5	CATIDMETQYF	TGTGCCACCATCGACATGGAGACCCAGTACTTC
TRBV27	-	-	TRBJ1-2	CASSQNSGGGYTF	TGTGCCAGCAGTCAAAATTCGGGCGGAGGCTACACCTTC
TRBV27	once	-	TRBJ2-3	CASRTRGVTDTQYF	TGTGCCAGCAGGACCAGGGGCGTGACAGATACGCAGTATTTT
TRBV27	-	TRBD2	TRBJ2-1	CASSSQTRLAGSYNEQFF	TGTGCCAGCAGTTCGCAAACCAGACTAGCGGGCTCCTACAATGAGCAGTTCTTC
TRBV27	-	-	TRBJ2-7	CASSATGEQYF	TGTGCCAGCAGTGCTACTGGGGAGCAGTACTTC
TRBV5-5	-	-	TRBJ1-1	CASSLAGVTEAFF	TGTGCCAGCAGCTTGGCAGGGGTCACTGAAGCTTTCTTT
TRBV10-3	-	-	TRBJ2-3	CAISGGEISTDTQYF	TGTGCCATCAGTGGGGGGGAGATTAGCACAGATACGCAGTATTTT
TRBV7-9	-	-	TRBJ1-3	CASISGIGNTIYF	TGTGCCAGCATCTCAGGGATTGGAAACACCATATATTTT
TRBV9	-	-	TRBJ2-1	CASSPRGGSTNEQFF	TGTGCCAGCAGTCCGAGGGGGGGCTCCACAAATGAGCAGTTCTTC
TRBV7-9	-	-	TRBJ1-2	CASSLYAPHYGYTF	TGTGCCAGCAGCTTATATGCCCCCCACTATGGCTACACCTTC
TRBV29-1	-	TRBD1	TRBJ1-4	CSVADRGFVANEKLFF	TGCAGCGTTGCCGACAGGGGGTTCGTTGCTAATGAAAAACTGTTTTTT
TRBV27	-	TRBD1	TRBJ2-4	CASSLGTGTAKNIQYF	TGTGCCAGCAGTTTAGGGACAGGGACGGCCAAAAACATTCAGTACTTC
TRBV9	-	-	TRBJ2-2	CASSVPRRGGELFF	TGTGCCAGCAGCGTCCCTCGTCGGGGGGGGGAGCTGTTTTTT
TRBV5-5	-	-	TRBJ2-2	CASSPRATGTGELFF	TGTGCCAGCAGCCCGAGGGCTACAGGCACCGGGGAGCTGTTTTTT
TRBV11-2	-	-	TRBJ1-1	CASSLGFGLNTEAFF	TGTGCCAGCAGCTTAGGGTTCGGTCTGAACACTGAAGCTTTCTTT
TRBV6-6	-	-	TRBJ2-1	CASSSAYNEQFF	TGTGCCAGCAGTTCGGCCTACAATGAGCAGTTCTTC
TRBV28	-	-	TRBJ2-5	CASSLIGLAAETQYF	TGTGCCAGCAGTTTAATAGGTTTAGCGGCAGAGACCCAGTACTTC
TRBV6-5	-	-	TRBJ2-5	CASSYLGGKETQYF	TGTGCCAGCAGTTACCTGGGGGGAAAAGAGACCCAGTACTTC
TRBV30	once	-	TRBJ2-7	CAWIGRDTYEQYF	TGTGCCTGGATAGGGCGGGATACTTACGAGCAGTACTTC
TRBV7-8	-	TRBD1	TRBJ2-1	CASSLEVRTGWIQTSNEQFF	TGTGCCAGCAGCTTAGAAGTTAGGACAGGGTGGATCCAAACAAGCAATGAGCAGTTCTTC
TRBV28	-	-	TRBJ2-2	CASSYHGGAGGELFF	TGTGCCAGCAGTTACCATGGGGGGGCAGGCGGGGAGCTGTTTTTT
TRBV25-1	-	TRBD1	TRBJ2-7	CASSEGRGYEQYF	TGTGCCAGCAGTGAAGGCAGGGGGTACGAGCAGTACTTC
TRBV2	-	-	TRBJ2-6	CASILAAGANVLTF	TGTGCCAGCATATTGGCAGCTGGGGCCAACGTCCTGACTTTC
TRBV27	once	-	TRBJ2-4	CASSLGARYIQYF	TGTGCCAGCAGTTTGGGGGCGCGGTATATTCAGTACTTC
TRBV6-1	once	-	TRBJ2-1	CASQGPYNEQFF	TGTGCCAGCCAGGGACCTTACAATGAGCAGTTCTTC
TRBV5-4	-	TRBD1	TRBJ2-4	CASSQDRGFGKNIQYF	TGTGCCAGCAGCCAGGACAGGGGGTTCGGCAAAAACATTCAGTACTTC
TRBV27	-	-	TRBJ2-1	CASSWQGSYNEQFF	TGTGCCAGCAGTTGGCAGGGATCCTACAATGAGCAGTTCTTC
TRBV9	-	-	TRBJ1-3	CASSAPRAGNTIYF	TGTGCCAGCAGCGCCCCCCGAGCCGGAAACACCATATATTTT
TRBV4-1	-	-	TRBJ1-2	CASSQDPTTGYGYTF	TGCGCCAGCAGCCAAGACCCGACGACCGGCTATGGCTACACCTTC